What follows are 8 T cell receptor beta chains derived from one specimen sequenced in a study of blood T cell repertoires in COVID-19. Generated by immunoSEQ multiplex PCR, the TCRdb table keeps only in-frame clones and is missing some. The sample holds 140,000 or so clones, 84% seen once. Sequences were obtained from peripheral blood. Receptor source: a human donor in a cohort sampled during active COVID-19.

V and J are TRBV3-1 (or the pseudogene TRBV3-2) and TRBJ2-1; 16 positions agree with TRBD2. V gave up 4 bases and J gave up 1 base; unmatched junction bases: 10. Germline V gene sequence: CDR1 LGHDT, CDR2 YNNKEL (reference sequence). There are 20 residues in the CDR3. This CDR3 is CASSLRPGTSGGASYNEQFF. Written as DNA, the CDR3 is TGTGCCAGCAGCCTCCGTCCCGGGACTAGCGGGGGGGCATCCTACAATGAGCAGTTCTTC.

This clone was recorded at least ten times. This sequence joins TRBV5-1 and TRBJ1-2; 10 bases match TRBD1. J gave up 6 bases and V 5 bases, and 4 bases lay outside the gene matches. This CDR3 has 13 residues. The germline V gene encodes CDR1 SGHRS and CDR2 YFSETQ. In nucleotides, the CDR3 is TGCGCCAGCAGGGAGACAGGGGGCGATGGCTACACCTTC. Translated, it gives CASRETGGDGYTF.

The rearrangement uses TRBV18 and TRBJ2-1; 7 bases align to TRBD2. Trimming took 3 bases from V and 8 from J; bases not matched to a gene: 13. The CDR3 loop spans 16 amino acids. The germline V gene encodes CDR1 KGHSH and CDR2 LQKENI. CDR3 sequence (DNA): TGTGCCAGCTCACCTACCGGGGGAGGGAGGTCCGATGAGCAGTTCTTC. Encoded protein: CASSPTGGGRSDEQFF. The complete variable domain, with remaining parts taken from reference TRBV18 and TRBJ2-1, reads NAGVMQNPRHLVRRRGQEARLRCSPMKGHSHVYWYRQLPEEGLKFMVYLQKENIIDESGMPKERFSAEFPKEGPSILRIQQVVRGDSAAYFCASSPTGGGRSDEQFFGPGTRLTVL.

The rearrangement uses TRBV21-1 and TRBJ1-3; no DNA check was done on the table's D call, TRBD1. TRBV21-1 is classified as a pseudogene. The CDR3 spans 18 residues. Here the CDR3 DNA reads TGTGCCAGCAGCAAAGTCGCGGGGAAGGGGGCCTCTGGAAACACCATATATTTT. Translated, it gives CASSKVAGKGASGNTIYF.

This chain links TRBV6-1 with TRBJ2-4; 9 nucleotides line up with TRBD2. Germline V lookup: CDR1 MNHNS, CDR2 SASEGT. The CDR3 has 13 amino acids. Trimming at V came to 3 bases and at J to 8 bases, leaving 2 bases not matched to a gene. In DNA, the CDR3 is TGTGCCAGCAGTGATGTAGCGGGGGACATTCAGTACTTC. It specifies CASSDVAGDIQYF.

V usage is TRBV6-5 and J usage is TRBJ1-2; possible D gene TRBD1, 6 bases. The CDR3 runs to 13 residues. Trimming left V 6 bases short and J 7 bases short, with 15 bases between. Germline CDR1 reads MNHEY; CDR2 reads SVGAGI. The CDR3 reads CASSPGVVGGYTF. The CDR3 DNA reads as TGTGCCAGCAGCCCAGGGGTCGTGGGTGGCTACACCTTC.

The chain joins TRBV19 to TRBJ1-5; D unresolved. The CDR3 contains 14 residues. Germline CDR1 reads LNHDA; CDR2 reads SQIVND (reference sequence). Trimming shortened V by 8 bases and J by 6 bases, and 17 bases separated the two germline ends. The CDR3 protein is CASGEGYVGQPQHF. CDR3 in DNA: TGTGCCAGTGGCGAGGGATACGTGGGTCAGCCCCAGCATTTT.

A few counts support this clone. The V call is TRBV5-1, the J call TRBJ2-1; TRBD2 matches 9 bases. Unmatched junction bases numbered 11, after V lost 0 bases and J lost 4 bases. The CDR3 runs to 18 residues. Germline assignment: CDR1 SGHRS and CDR2 YFSETQ. Here the CDR3 reads CASSLGTFSAGGYNEQFF. CDR3 in DNA: TGCGCCAGCAGCTTGGGGACCTTCTCCGCGGGGGGGTACAATGAGCAGTTCTTC.